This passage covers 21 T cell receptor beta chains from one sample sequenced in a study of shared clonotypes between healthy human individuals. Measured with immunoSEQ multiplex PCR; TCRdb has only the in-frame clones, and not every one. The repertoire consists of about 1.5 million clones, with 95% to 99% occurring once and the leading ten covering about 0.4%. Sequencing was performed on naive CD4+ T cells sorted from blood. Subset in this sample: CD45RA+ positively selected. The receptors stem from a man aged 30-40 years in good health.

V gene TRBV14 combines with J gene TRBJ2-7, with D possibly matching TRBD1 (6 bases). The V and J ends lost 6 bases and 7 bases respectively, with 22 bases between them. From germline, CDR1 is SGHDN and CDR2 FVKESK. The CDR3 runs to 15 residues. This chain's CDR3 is CASSPNRAGTGEQYF. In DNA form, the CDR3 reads TGTGCCAGCAGTCCTAACAGGGCGGGCACGGGTGAGCAGTACTTC.

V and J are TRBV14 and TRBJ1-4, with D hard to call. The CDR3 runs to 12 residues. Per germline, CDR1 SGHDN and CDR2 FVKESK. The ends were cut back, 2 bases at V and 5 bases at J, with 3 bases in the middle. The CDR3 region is CASSQYNEKLFF. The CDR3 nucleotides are TGTGCCAGCAGCCAATACAATGAAAAACTGTTTTTT. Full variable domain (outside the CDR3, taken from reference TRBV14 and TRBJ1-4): EAGVTQFPSHSVIEKGQTVTLRCDPISGHDNLYWYRRVMGKEIKFLLHFVKESKQDESGMPNNRFLAERTGGTYSTLKVQPAELEDSGVYFCASSQYNEKLFFGSGTQLSVL.

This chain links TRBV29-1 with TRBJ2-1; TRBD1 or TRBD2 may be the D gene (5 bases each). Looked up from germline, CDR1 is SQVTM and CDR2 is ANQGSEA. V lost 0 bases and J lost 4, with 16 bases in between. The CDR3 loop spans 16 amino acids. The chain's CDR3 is CSVEDPRGRAYNEQFF. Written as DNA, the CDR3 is TGCAGCGTTGAAGATCCGAGGGGACGGGCATACAATGAGCAGTTCTTC.

The CDR3 is CAWSVLAGGWTEAFF. Here the CDR3 DNA reads TGTGCCTGGAGTGTACTCGCAGGGGGGTGGACTGAAGCTTTCTTT. V is TRBV30 and J is TRBJ1-1; TRBD1 agrees at 7 bases. The CDR3 runs 15 residues. Germline lookup yields CDR1 GTSNPN and CDR2 SVGIG (reference sequence). V dropped 0 bases and J dropped 5; count of bases not matched to a gene: 9.

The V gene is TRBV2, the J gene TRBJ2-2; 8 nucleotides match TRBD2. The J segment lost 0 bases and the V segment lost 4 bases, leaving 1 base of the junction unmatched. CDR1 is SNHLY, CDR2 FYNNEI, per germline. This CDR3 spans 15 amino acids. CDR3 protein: CASSVGLANTGELFF. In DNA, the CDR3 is TGTGCCAGCAGTGTGGGACTAGCGAACACCGGGGAGCTGTTTTTT.

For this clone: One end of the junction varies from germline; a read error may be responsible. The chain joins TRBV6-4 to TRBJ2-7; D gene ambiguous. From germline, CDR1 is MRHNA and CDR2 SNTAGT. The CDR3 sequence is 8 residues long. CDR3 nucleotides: TGTGCCAGCAGTGGTGCGCGCTTC. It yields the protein CASSGARF.

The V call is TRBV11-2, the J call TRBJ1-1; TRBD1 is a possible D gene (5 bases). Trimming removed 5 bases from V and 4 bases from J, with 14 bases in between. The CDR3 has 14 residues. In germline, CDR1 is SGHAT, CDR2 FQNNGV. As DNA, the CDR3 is TGTGCCAGCAGCCAGACGACAAGGGGCACTGAAGCTTTCTTT. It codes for CASSQTTRGTEAFF.

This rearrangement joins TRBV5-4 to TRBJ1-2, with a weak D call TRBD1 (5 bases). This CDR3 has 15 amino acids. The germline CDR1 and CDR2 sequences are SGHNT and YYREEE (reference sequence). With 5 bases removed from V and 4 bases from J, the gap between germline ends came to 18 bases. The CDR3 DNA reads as TGTGCCAGCAGTAGTGAGAGGGGAGGGTCCTATGGCTACACCTTC. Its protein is CASSSERGGSYGYTF.

The CDR3 nucleotides read TGTGCCAGCAGCCGACTAGCAGGTGGGAATGAGCAGTTCTTC. Residues: CASSRLAGGNEQFF. The gene calls are TRBV7-9 and TRBJ2-1; TRBD2 matches at 7 bases. After removal of 5 bases from V and 7 bases from J, the junction contained 8 bases not matched to a gene. CDR1 and CDR2 (germline): SEHNR, FQNEAQ (reference sequence). The CDR3 sequence is 14 residues long.

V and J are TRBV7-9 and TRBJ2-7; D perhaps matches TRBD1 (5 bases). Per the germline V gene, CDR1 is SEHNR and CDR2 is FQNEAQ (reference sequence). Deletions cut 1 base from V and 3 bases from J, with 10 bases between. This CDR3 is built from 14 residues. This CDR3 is CASSLGTTGYEQYF. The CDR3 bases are TGTGCCAGCAGCTTAGGGACAACAGGCTACGAGCAGTACTTC.

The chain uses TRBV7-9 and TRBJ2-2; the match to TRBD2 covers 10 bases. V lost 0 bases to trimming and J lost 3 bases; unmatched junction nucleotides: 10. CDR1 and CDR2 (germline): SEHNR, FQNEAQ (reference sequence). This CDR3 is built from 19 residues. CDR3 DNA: TGTGCCAGCAGCTTAGCGTGGCTAGCGGGAGCGCGGGACACCGGGGAGCTGTTTTTT. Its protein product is CASSLAWLAGARDTGELFF.

The CDR3 is CASSEPVSGISQYF. The CDR3 DNA reads as TGTGCCAGCAGTGAACCGGTTAGCGGGATTTCGCAGTACTTC. The V gene is TRBV2, the J gene TRBJ2-7, with 8 nucleotides matching TRBD2. The CDR3 is made up of 14 amino acids. J gave up 9 bases and V 2 bases, and 9 bases lay outside the gene matches. The V gene's germline CDR1 is SNHLY and CDR2 FYNNEI.

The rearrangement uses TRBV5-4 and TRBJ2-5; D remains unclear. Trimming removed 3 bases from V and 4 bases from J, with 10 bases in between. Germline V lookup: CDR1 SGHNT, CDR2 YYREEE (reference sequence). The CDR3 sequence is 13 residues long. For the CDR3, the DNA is TGTGCCAGCAGCTCCTTATCGGGAGAGACCCAGTACTTC. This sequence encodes CASSSLSGETQYF.

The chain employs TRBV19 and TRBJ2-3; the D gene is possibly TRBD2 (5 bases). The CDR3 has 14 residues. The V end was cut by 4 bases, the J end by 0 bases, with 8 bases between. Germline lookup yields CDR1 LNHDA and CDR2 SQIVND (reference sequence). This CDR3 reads CASSTRTSTDTQYF. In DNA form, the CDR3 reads TGTGCCAGTAGTACCCGGACTAGCACAGATACGCAGTATTTT.

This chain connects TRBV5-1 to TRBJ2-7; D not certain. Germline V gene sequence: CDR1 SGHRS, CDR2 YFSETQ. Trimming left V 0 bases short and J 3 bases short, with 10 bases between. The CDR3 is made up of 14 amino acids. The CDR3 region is CASSLGETGYEQYF. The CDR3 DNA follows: TGCGCCAGCAGCTTGGGGGAAACTGGCTACGAGCAGTACTTC.

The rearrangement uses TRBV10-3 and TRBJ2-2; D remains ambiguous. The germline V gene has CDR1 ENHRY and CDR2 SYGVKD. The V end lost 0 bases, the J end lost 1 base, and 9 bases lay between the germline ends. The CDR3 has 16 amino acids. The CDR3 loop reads CAISESTRRNTGELFF. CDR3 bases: TGTGCCATCAGTGAGTCTACCAGAAGGAACACCGGGGAGCTGTTTTTT.

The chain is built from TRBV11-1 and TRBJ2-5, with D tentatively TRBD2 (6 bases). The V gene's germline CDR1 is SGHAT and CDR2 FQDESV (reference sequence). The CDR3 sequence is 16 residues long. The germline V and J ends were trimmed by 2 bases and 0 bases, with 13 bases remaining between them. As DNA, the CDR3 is TGTGCCAGCAGCTTACGACCGGGAGTATACCAAGAGACCCAGTACTTC. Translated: CASSLRPGVYQETQYF.

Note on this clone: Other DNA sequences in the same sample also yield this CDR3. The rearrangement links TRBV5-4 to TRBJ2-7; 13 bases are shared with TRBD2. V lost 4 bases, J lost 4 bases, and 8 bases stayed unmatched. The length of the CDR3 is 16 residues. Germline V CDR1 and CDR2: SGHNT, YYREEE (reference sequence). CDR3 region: CASSSPGTSGTYEQYF. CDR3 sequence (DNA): TGTGCCAGCAGCAGTCCCGGGACTAGCGGGACGTACGAGCAGTACTTC.

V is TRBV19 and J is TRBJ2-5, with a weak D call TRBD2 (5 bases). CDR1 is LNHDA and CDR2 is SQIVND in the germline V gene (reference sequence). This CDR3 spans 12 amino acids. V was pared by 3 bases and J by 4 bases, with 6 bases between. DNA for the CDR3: TGTGCCAGTAGTATGGGGAGAGAGACCCAGTACTTC. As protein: CASSMGRETQYF.

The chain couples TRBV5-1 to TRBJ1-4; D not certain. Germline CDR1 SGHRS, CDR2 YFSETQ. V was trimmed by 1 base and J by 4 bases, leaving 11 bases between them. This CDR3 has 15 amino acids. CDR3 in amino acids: CASSLMPRNNEKLFF. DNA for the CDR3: TGCGCCAGCAGCTTGATGCCCAGGAATAATGAAAAACTGTTTTTT. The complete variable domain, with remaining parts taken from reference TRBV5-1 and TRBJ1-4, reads KAGVTQTPRYLIKTRGQQVTLSCSPISGHRSVSWYQQTPGQGLQFLFEYFSETQRNKGNFPGRFSGRQFSNSRSEMNVSTLELGDSALYLCASSLMPRNNEKLFFGSGTQLSVL.

CDR3 bases: TGTGCCAGCTCACCACCGTTGCAGGCCCTTGGAGCTAATGAAAAACTGTTTTTT. It is translated as CASSPPLQALGANEKLFF. V is TRBV18 and J is TRBJ1-4, with D hard to call. In germline, CDR1 is KGHSH, CDR2 LQKENI. Trimming stripped 0 bases from V and 3 bases from J, with 17 bases between. The CDR3 is made up of 18 amino acids.